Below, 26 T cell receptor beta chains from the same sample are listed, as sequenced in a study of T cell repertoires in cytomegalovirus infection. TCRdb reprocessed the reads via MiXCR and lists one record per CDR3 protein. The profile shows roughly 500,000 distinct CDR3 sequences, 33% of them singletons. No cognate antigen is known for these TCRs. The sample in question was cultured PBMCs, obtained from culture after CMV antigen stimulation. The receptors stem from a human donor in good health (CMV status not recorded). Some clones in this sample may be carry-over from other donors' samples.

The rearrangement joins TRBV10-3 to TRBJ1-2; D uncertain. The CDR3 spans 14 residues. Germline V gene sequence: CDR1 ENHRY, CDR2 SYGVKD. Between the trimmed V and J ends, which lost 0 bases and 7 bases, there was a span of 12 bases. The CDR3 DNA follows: TGTGCCATCAGTGAGTCTCTGCGGGCGGGTGGCTACACCTTC. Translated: CAISESLRAGGYTF.

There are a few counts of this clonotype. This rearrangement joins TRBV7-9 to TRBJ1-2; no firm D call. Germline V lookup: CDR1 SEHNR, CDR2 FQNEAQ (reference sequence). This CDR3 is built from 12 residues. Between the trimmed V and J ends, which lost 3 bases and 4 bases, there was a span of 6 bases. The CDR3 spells CASSFDIYGYTF. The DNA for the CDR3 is TGTGCCAGCAGCTTCGACATCTATGGCTACACCTTC.

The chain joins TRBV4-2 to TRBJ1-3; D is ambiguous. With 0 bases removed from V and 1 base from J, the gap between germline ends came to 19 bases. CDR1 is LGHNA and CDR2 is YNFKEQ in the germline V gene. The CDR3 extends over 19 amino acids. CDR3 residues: CASSQDLAGIPESGNTIYF. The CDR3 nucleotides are TGTGCCAGCAGCCAAGATTTGGCAGGCATCCCGGAATCTGGAAACACCATATATTTT.

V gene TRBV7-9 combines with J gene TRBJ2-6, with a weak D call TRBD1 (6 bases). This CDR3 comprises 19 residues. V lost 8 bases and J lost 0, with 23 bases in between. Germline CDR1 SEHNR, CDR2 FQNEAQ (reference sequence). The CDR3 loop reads CASGPWGRSLPSGANVLTF. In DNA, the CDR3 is TGTGCCAGCGGACCATGGGGGCGGAGCCTCCCCTCTGGGGCCAACGTCCTGACTTTC.

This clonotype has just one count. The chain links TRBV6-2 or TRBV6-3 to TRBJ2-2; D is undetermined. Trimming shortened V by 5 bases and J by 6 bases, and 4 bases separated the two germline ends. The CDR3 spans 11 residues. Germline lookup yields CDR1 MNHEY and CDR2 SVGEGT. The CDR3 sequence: CASSNSGELFF. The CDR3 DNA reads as TGTGCCAGCAGTAATTCCGGGGAGCTGTTTTTT.

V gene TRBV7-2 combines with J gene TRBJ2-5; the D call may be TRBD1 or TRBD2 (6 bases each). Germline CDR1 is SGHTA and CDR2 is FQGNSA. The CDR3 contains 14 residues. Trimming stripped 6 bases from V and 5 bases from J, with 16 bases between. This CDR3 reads CASSQGGLRETQYF. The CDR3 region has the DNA TGTGCCAGCAGTCAAGGGGGGCTTCGGGAGACCCAGTACTTC.

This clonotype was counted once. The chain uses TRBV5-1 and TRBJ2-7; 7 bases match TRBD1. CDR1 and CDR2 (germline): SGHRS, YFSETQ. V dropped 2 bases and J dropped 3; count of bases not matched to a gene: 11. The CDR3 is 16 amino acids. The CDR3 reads CASSFVRTGPFYEQYF. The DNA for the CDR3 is TGCGCCAGCAGCTTCGTCAGGACAGGACCCTTCTACGAGCAGTACTTC.

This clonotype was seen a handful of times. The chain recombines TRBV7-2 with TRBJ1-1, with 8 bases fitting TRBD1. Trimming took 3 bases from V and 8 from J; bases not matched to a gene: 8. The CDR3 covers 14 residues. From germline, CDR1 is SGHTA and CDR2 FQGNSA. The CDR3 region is CASSFFGDRREAFF. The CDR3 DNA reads TGTGCCAGCAGCTTCTTCGGGGACAGGCGAGAAGCTTTCTTT.

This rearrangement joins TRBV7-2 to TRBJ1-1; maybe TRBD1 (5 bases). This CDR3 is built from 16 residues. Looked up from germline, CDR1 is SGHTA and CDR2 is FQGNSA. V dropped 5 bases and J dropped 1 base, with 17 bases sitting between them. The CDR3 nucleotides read TGTGCCAGCAGCAGAGGCCAAGGGGCCGCGAACACTGAAGCTTTCTTT. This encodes CASSRGQGAANTEAFF.

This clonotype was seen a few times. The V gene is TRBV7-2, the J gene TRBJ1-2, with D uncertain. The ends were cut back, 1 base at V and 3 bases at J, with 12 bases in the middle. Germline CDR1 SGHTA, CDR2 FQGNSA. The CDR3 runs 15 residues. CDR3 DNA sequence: TGTGCCAGCAGCTTAGAAACCCGGGGTCACTATGGCTACACCTTC. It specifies CASSLETRGHYGYTF.

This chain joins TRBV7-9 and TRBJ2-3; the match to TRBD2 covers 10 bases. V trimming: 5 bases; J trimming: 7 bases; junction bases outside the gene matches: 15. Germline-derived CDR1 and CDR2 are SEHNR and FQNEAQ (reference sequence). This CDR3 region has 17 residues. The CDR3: CASSQGSLAGVSNTQYF. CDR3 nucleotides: TGTGCCAGCAGCCAGGGGTCGCTAGCGGGAGTATCGAATACGCAGTATTTT.

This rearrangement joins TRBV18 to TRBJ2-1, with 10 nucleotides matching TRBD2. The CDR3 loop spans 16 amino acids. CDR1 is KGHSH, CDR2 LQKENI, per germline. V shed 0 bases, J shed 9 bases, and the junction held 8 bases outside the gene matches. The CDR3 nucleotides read TGTGCCAGCTCACCACCTTCTAGCGGGAGTTTTGGTGAGCAGTTCTTC. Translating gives CASSPPSSGSFGEQFF. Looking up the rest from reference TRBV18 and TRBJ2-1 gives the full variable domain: NAGVMQNPRHLVRRRGQEARLRCSPMKGHSHVYWYRQLPEEGLKFMVYLQKENIIDESGMPKERFSAEFPKEGPSILRIQQVVRGDSAAYFCASSPPSSGSFGEQFFGPGTRLTVL.

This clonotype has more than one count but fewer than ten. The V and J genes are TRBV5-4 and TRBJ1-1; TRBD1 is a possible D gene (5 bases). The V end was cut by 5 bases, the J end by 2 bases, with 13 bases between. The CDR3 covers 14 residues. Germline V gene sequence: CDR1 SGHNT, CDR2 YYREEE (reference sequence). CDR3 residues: CASRKAGQNTEAFF. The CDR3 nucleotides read TGTGCCAGCAGAAAAGCCGGACAAAACACTGAAGCTTTCTTT. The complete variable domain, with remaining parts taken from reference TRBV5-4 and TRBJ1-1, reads ETGVTQSPTHLIKTRGQQVTLRCSSQSGHNTVSWYQQALGQGPQFIFQYYREEENGRGNFPPRFSGLQFPNYSSELNVNALELDDSALYLCASRKAGQNTEAFFGQGTRLTVV.

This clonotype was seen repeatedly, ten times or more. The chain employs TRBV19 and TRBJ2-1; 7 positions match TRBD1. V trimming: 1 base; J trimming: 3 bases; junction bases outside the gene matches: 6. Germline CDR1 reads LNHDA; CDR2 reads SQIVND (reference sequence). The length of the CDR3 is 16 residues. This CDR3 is CASSIVWGTDYNEQFF. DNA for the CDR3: TGTGCCAGTAGTATAGTGTGGGGGACAGACTACAATGAGCAGTTCTTC.

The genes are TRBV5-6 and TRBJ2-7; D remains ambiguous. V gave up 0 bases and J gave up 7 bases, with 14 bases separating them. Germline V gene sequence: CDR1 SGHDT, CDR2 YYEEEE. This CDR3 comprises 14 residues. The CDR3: CASSLGQPYEEQYV. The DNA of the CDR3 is TGTGCCAGCAGCTTGGGCCAACCCTACGAGGAGCAGTACGTC.

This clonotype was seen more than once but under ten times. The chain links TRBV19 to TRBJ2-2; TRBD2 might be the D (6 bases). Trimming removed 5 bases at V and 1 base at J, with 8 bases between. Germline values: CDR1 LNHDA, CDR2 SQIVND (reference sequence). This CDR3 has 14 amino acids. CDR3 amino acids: CASSYSGNTGELFF. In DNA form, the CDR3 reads TGTGCCAGTAGTTATAGCGGGAACACCGGGGAGCTGTTTTTT.

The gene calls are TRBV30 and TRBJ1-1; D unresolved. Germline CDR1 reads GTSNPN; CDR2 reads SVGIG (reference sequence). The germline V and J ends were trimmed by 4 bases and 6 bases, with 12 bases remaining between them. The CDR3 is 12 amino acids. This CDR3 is CAWTIWTAEAFF. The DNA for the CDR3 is TGTGCCTGGACTATATGGACGGCTGAAGCTTTCTTT. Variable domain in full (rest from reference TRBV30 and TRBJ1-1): SQTIHQWPATLVQPVGSPLSLECTVEGTSNPNLYWYRQAAGRGLQLLFYSVGIGQISSEVPQNLSASRPQDRQFILSSKKLLLSDSGFYLCAWTIWTAEAFFGQGTRLTVV.

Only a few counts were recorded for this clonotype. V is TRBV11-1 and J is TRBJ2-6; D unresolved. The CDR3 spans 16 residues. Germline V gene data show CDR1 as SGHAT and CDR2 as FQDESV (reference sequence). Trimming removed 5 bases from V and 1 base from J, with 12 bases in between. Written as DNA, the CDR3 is TGTGCCAGCAGCCCAACTTTACGTTCTGGGGCCAACGTCCTGACTTTC. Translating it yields CASSPTLRSGANVLTF. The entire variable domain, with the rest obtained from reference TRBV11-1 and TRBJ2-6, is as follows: EAEVAQSPRYKITEKSQAVAFWCDPISGHATLYWYRQILGQGPELLVQFQDESVVDDSQLPKDRFSAERLKGVDSTLKIQPAELGDSAMYLCASSPTLRSGANVLTFGAGSRLTVL.

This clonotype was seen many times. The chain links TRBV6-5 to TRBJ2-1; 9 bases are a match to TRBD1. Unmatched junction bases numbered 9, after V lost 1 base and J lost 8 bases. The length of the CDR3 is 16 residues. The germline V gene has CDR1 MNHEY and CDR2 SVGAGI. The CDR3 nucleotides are TGTGCCAGCAGTTACTTCCAACCGACAGGGGGTTATGAGCAGTTCTTC. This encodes CASSYFQPTGGYEQFF.

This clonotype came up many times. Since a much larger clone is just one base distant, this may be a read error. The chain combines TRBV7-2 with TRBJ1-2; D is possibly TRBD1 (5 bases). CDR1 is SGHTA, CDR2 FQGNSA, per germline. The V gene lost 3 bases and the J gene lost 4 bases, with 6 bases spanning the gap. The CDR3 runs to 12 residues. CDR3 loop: CASSFDSYGYTF. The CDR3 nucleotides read TGTGCCAGCAGCTTTGACAGCTATGGCTACACCTTC.

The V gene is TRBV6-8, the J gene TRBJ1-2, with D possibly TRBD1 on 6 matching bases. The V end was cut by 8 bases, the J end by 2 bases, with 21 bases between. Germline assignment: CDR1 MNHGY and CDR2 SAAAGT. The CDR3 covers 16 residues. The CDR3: CASGQGLGGHNYGYTF. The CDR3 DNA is TGTGCCAGCGGACAAGGATTGGGGGGGCACAACTATGGCTACACCTTC.

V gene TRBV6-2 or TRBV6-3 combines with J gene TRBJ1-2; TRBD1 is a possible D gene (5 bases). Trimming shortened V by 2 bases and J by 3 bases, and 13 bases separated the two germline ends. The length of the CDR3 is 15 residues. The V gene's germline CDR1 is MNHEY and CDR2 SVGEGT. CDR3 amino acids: CASSYGGTWDYGYTF. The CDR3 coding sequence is TGTGCCAGCAGTTACGGGGGGACCTGGGACTATGGCTACACCTTC.

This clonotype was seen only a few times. Here the CDR3 DNA reads TGCGCCAGCAGCCAACGCGAGGGCACTGAAGCTTTCTTT. It encodes CASSQREGTEAFF. The chain employs TRBV4-1 and TRBJ1-1; D ambiguous. Looked up from germline, CDR1 is MGHRA and CDR2 is YSYEKL. This CDR3 has 13 amino acids. V was cut by 2 bases and J by 4 bases, with 8 bases left in between.

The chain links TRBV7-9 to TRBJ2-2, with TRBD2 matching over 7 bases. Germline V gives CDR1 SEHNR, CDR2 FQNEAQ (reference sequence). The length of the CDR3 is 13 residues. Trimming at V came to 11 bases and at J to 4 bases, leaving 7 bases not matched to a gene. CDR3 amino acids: CAANGGFTGELFF. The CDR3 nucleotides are TGTGCCGCCAACGGGGGGTTCACCGGGGAGCTGTTTTTT.

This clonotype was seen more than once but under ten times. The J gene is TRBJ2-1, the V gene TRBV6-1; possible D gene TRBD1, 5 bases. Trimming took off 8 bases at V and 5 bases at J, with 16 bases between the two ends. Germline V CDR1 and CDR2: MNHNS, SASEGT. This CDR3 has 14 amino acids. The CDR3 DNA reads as TGTGCCAGCGGAGATAAGACAGTGAACAATGAGCAGTTCTTC. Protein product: CASGDKTVNNEQFF.

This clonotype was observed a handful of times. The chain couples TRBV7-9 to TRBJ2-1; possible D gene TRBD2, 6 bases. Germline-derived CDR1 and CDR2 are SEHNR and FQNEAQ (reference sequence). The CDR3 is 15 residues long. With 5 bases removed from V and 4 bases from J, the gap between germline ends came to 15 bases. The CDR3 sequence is CASSQWRREYNEQFF. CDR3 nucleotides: TGTGCCAGCAGCCAATGGAGACGGGAGTACAATGAGCAGTTCTTC.